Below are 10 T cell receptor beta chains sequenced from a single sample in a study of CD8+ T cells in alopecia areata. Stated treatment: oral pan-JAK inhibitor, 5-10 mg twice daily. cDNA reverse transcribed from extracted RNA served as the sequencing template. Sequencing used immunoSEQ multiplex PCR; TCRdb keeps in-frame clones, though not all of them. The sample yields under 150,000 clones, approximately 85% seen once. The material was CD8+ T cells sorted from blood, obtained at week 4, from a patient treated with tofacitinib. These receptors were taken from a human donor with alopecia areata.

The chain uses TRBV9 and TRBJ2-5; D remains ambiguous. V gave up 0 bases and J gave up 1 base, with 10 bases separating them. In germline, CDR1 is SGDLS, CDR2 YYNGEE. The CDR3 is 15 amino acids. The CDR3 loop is CASSVAGSSQETQYF. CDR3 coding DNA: TGTGCCAGCAGCGTAGCTGGTAGCAGCCAAGAGACCCAGTACTTC.

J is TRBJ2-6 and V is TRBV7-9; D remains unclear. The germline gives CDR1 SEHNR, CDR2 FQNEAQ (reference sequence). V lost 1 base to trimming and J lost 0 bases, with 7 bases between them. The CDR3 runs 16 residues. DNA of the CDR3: TGTGCCAGCAGCTTAGATGCCAACTCTGGGGCCAACGTCCTGACTTTC. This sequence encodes CASSLDANSGANVLTF.

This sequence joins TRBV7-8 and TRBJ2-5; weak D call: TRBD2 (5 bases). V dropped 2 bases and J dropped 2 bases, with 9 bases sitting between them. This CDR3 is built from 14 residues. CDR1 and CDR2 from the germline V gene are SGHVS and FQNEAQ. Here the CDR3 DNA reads TGTGCCAGCAGCTTAACACCGGGGCAAGAGACCCAGTACTTC. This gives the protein CASSLTPGQETQYF.

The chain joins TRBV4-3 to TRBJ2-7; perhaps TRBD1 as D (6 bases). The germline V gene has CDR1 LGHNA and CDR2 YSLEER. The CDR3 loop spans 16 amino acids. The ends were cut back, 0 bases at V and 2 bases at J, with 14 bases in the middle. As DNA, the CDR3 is TGCGCCAGCAGCCAAGATGGAACAGGGCTCACCTACGAGCAGTACTTC. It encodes CASSQDGTGLTYEQYF.

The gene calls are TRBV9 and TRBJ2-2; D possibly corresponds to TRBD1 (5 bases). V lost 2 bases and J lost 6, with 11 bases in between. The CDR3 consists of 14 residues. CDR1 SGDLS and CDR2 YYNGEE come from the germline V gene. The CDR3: CASSVHLGAGELFF. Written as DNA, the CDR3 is TGTGCCAGCAGCGTCCACCTAGGGGCCGGGGAGCTGTTTTTT.

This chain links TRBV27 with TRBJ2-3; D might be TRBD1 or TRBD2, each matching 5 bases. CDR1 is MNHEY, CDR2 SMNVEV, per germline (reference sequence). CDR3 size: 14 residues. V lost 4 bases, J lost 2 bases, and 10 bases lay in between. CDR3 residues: CASSSGRVTDTQYF. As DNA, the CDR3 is TGTGCCAGCAGTTCGGGACGAGTCACAGATACGCAGTATTTT.

The DNA for the CDR3 is TGCAGCGTTGAAACAGCGGGGGAGCTGTTTTTT. Translated, it gives CSVETAGELFF. V is TRBV29-1 and J is TRBJ2-2; D call uncertain. Trimming removed 2 bases at V and 8 bases at J, with 6 bases between. The CDR3 spans 11 residues. Germline values: CDR1 SQVTM, CDR2 ANQGSEA.

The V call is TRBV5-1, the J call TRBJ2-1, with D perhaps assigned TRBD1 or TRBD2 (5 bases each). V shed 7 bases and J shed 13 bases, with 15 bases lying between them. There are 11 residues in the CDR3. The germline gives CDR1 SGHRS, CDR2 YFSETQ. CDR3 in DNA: TGCGCCAGCCTCTTCCGGGACCAACAGTTCTTC. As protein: CASLFRDQQFF.

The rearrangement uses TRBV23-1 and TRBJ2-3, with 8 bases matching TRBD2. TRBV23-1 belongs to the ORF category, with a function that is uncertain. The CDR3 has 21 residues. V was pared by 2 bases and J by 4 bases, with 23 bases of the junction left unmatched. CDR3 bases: TGCGCCAGCAGTCAAGGAGGTCGATGGCTAGCGGGCGTCGAACGAGCAGATACGCAGTATTTT. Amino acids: CASSQGGRWLAGVERADTQYF.

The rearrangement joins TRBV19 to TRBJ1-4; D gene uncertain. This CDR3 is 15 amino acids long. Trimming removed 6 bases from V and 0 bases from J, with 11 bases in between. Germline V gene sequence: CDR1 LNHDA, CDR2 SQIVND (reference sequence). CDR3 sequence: CASRYGLATNEKLFF. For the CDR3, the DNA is TGTGCCAGTAGATACGGCTTAGCAACTAATGAAAAACTGTTTTTT. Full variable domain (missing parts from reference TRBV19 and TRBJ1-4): DGGITQSPKYLFRKEGQNVTLSCEQNLNHDAMYWYRQDPGQGLRLIYYSQIVNDFQKGDIAEGYSVSREKKESFPLTVTSAQKNPTAFYLCASRYGLATNEKLFFGSGTQLSVL.